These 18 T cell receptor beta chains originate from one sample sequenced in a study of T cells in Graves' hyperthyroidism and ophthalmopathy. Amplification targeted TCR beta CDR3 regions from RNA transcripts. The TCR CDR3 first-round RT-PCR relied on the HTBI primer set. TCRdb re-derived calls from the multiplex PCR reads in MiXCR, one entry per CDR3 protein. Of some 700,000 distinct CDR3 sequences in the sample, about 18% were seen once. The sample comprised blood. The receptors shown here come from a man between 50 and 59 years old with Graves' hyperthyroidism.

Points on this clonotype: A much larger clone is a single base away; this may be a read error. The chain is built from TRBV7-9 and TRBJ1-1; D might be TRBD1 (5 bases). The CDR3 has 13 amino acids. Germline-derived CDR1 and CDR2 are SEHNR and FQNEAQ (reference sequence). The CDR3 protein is CASSRFGTNEASF. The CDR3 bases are TGTGCCAGCAGCCGATTCGGGACCAATGAAGCTTCCTTT.

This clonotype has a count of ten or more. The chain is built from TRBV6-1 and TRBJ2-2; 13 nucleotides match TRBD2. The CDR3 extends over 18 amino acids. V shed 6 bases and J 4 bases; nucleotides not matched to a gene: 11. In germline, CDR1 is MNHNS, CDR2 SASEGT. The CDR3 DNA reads TGTGCCAGCAGCGGACTAGCGGGAGCGTATTTCGGCACCGGGGAGCTGTTTTTT. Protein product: CASSGLAGAYFGTGELFF.

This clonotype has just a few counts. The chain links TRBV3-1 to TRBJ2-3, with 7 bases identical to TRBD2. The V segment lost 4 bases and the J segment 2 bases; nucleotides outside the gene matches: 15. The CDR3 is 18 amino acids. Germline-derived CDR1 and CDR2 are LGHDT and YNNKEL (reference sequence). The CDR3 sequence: CASSPNGGTGGFTDTQYF. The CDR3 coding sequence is TGTGCCAGCAGCCCAAACGGGGGTACGGGAGGCTTCACAGATACGCAGTATTTT.

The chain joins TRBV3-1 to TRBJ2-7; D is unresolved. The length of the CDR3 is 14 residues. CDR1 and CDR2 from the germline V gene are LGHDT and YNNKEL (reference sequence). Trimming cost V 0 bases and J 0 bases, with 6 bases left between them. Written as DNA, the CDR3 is TGTGCCAGCAGCCAAGATGCATACTCCTACGAGCAGTACTTC. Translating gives CASSQDAYSYEQYF.

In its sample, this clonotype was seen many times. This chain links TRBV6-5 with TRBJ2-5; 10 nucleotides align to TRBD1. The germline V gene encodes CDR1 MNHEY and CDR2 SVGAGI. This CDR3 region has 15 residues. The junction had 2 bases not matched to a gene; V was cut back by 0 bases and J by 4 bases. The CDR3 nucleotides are TGTGCCAGCAGTTACTCCGGGACAGGGGTAGAGACCCAGTACTTC. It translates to CASSYSGTGVETQYF.

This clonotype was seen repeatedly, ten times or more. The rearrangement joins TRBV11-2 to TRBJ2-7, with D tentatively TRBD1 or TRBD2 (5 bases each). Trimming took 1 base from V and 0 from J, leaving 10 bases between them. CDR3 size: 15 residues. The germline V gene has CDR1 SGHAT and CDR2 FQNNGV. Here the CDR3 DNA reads TGTGCCAGCAGCTTAGGCCCAGGGAGCTCCTACGAGCAGTACTTC. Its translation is CASSLGPGSSYEQYF.

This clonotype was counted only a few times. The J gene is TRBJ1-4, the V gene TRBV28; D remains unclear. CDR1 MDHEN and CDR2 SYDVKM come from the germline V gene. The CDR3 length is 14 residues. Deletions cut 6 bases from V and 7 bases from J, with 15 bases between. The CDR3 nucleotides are TGTGCCAGCAGCATGACCTCGGTTGGTGAAAAACTGTTTTTT. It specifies CASSMTSVGEKLFF.

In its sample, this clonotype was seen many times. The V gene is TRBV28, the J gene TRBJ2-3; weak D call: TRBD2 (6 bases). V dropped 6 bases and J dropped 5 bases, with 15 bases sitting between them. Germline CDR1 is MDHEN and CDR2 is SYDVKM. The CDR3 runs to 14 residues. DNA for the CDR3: TGTGCCAGCAGAGGCGGGGTGAATAAAGATACGCAGTATTTT. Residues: CASRGGVNKDTQYF.

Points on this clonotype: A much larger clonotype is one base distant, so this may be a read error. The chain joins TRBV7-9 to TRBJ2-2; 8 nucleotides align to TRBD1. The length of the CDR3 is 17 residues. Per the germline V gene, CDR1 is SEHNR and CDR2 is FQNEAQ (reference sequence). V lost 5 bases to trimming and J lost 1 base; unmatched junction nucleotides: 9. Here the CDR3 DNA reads TGTGCCAGCAGCCCTCCTTCCGGGACAGGGAACACCGGGGAGCTGTTTTTT. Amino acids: CASSPPSGTGNTGELFF.

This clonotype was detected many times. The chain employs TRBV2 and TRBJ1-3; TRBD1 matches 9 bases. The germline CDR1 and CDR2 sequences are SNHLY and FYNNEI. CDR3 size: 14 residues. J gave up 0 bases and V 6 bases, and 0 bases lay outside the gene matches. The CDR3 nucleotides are TGTGCCAGCAGGGACAGGGGCTCTGGAAACACCATATATTTT. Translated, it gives CASRDRGSGNTIYF.

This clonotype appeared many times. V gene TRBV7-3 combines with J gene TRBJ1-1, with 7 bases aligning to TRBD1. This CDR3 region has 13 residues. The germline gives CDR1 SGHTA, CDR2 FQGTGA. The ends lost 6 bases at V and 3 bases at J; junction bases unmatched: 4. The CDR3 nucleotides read TGTGCCAGCAGAGGGGGCGCATACACTGAAGCTTTCTTT. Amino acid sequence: CASRGGAYTEAFF.

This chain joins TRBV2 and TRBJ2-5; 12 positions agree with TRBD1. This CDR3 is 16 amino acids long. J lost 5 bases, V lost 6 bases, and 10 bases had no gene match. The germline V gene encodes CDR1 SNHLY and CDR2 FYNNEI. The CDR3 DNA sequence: TGTGCCAGCAGCGGGGGGGGACAGGGGGCCTGGGAGACCCAGTACTTC. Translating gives CASSGGGQGAWETQYF.

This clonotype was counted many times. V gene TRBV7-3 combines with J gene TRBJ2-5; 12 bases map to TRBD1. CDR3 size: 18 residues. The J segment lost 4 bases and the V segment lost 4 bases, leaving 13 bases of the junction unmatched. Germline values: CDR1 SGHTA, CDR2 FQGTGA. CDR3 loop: CASSSREGQGALRETQYF. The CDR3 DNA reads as TGTGCCAGCAGCTCAAGGGAGGGACAGGGGGCACTGAGAGAGACCCAGTACTTC.

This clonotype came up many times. The CDR3 is CASSDRGPGNTIYF. The CDR3 nucleotides read TGCGCCAGCAGCGACAGGGGGCCCGGAAACACCATATATTTT. The chain is built from TRBV5-1 and TRBJ1-3; 10 bases map to TRBD1. The germline gives CDR1 SGHRS, CDR2 YFSETQ. The trim removed 4 bases at V and 4 bases at J, leaving 2 bases unmatched. The CDR3 consists of 14 residues.

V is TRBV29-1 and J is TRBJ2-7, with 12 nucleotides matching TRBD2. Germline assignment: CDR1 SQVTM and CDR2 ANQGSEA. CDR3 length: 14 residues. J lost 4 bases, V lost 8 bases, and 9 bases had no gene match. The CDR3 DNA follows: TGCAGCACCAGTCGACTAGCGGGAGTGTACGAGCAGTACTTC. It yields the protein CSTSRLAGVYEQYF.

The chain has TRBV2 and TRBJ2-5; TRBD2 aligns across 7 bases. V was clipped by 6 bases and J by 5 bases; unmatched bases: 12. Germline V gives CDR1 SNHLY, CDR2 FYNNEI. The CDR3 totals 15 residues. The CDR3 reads CASRPNLLAVETQYF. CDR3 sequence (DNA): TGTGCCAGCAGACCGAACCTCCTAGCGGTCGAGACCCAGTACTTC.

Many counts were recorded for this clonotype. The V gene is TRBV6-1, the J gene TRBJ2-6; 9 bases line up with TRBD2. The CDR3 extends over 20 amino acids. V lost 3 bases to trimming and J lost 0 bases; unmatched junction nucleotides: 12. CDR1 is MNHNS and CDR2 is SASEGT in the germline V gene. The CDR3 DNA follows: TGTGCCAGCAGTGAGTCGGGCGGGAGGGCCGTAAGCTCTGGGGCCAACGTCCTGACTTTC. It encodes CASSESGGRAVSSGANVLTF.

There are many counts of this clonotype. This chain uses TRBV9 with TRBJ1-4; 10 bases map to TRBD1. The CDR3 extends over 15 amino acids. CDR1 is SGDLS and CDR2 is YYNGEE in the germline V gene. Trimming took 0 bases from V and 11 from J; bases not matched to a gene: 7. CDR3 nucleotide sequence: TGTGCCAGCAGCGTAGGACAGGGGACAGGGGAGAAACTGTTTTTT. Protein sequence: CASSVGQGTGEKLFF.